The 23 T cell receptor beta chains in this list originate from one sample, sequenced in a study of graft-versus-host responses after intestinal transplantation (dated by TCRdb to the early 2020s). Libraries were built with the immunoSEQ multiplex PCR assay. Drawn from immuneACCESS, this table holds only the in-frame rearrangements with V and J called that TCRdb kept. Clones are partly lost; checked studies trace under half to an unresolved V gene and leave the rest unexplained. Across this sample there are about 16,000 clones, with roughly 78% seen only once. 15% to 20% of the sample rests with the top ten. To isolate intraepithelial and lamina propria lymphocytes from graft specimens, dithiothreitol, EDTA incubations and collagenase D digestion were used. The source material was ileum tissue, sampled about 100 days after intestinal transplant. Source of these receptors: a human patient who received an intestinal transplant, so some T cells may come from the graft donor.

The chain couples TRBV6-6 to TRBJ1-1; perhaps TRBD1 as D (6 bases). This CDR3 region has 14 residues. Germline CDR1 is MNHNY and CDR2 is SVGAGI (reference sequence). V was shortened by 6 bases and J by 0 bases, with 11 bases between the two germline ends. The CDR3: CASRGPGVNTEAFF. The DNA of the CDR3 is TGTGCCAGCAGGGGGCCAGGGGTGAACACTGAAGCTTTCTTT.

The chain recombines TRBV10-1 with TRBJ1-2; D unresolved. The CDR3 contains 12 residues. V was shortened by 2 bases and J by 4 bases, with 5 bases between the two germline ends. Germline assignment: CDR1 WNHNN and CDR2 SYGVQD (reference sequence). CDR3 DNA: TGCGCCAGCAGTGAGAGGGTCTATGGCTACACCTTC. Its protein is CASSERVYGYTF.

The sample holds a few counts of this clone. J is TRBJ1-4 and V is TRBV5-4; TRBD1 agrees at 8 bases. Losses at the gene ends were 0 bases for V and 7 bases for J; bases not matched to a gene: 8. The CDR3 has 16 amino acids. Looked up from germline, CDR1 is SGHNT and CDR2 is YYREEE (reference sequence). The CDR3 here is CASSLGNRGFPEKLFF. CDR3 coding DNA: TGTGCCAGCAGCTTGGGGAACAGGGGGTTCCCTGAAAAACTGTTTTTT.

This sequence joins TRBV4-1 and TRBJ2-5; a possible D gene is TRBD2 (6 bases). CDR1 is MGHRA and CDR2 is YSYEKL in the germline V gene. Trimming left V 1 base short and J 5 bases short, with 20 bases between. The CDR3 covers 17 residues. CDR3: CASSQVGLAGSRETQYF. In nucleotides, the CDR3 is TGCGCCAGCAGCCAAGTGGGGCTCGCGGGGTCCCGGGAGACCCAGTACTTC.

Comments on this clone: The same CDR3 can be traced to other DNA sequences in this sample. V and J are TRBV28 and TRBJ2-3, with 9 bases lining up with TRBD1. Germline V gene lookup returns CDR1 MDHEN and CDR2 SYDVKM. J gave up 4 bases and V 6 bases, and 20 bases lay outside the gene matches. The CDR3 sequence is 19 residues long. The CDR3 nucleotides are TGTGCCAGCAGCTCGAATCACCTACTCCGGGACAGGGTAGCAGATACGCAGTATTTT. The encoded protein is CASSSNHLLRDRVADTQYF.

The CDR3 nucleotides read TGTGCCAGCAGGCGGGAGGGTTGGAACTATGGCTACACCTTC. Amino acid sequence: CASRREGWNYGYTF. V and J are TRBV7-4 and TRBJ1-2; D call uncertain. The CDR3 contains 14 residues. Trimming took 6 bases from V and 2 from J, leaving 13 bases between them. Germline V gene sequence: CDR1 SGHVT, CDR2 SQSDAQ.

This clone was picked up a small number of times. The chain uses TRBV7-8 and TRBJ2-1; 8 bases align to TRBD2. The CDR3 runs to 16 residues. V was clipped by 3 bases and J by 8 bases; unmatched bases: 12. Germline V gene lookup returns CDR1 SGHVS and CDR2 FQNEAQ. The CDR3 DNA reads as TGTGCCAGCAGCTTTTTCCGTGCGGGAGGCGGGGATGAGCAGTTCTTC. This gives the protein CASSFFRAGGGDEQFF.

The gene calls are TRBV28 and TRBJ2-2, with TRBD1 as a possible D gene (5 bases). CDR1 and CDR2 (germline): MDHEN, SYDVKM. V was clipped by 3 bases and J by 2 bases, with 13 bases between them. The length of the CDR3 is 16 residues. The CDR3 sequence: CASSFPQGRNTGELFF. Written as DNA, the CDR3 is TGTGCCAGCAGTTTCCCCCAGGGCCGTAACACCGGGGAGCTGTTTTTT. Full variable domain (rest looked up from reference TRBV28 and TRBJ2-2): DVKVTQSSRYLVKRTGEKVFLECVQDMDHENMFWYRQDPGLGLRLIYFSYDVKMKEKGDIPEGYSVSREKKERFSLILESASTNQTSMYLCASSFPQGRNTGELFFGEGSRLTVL.

V gene TRBV7-9 combines with J gene TRBJ1-1; D is unclear. V was clipped by 7 bases and J by 3 bases, with 9 bases between them. Germline-derived CDR1 and CDR2 are SEHNR and FQNEAQ (reference sequence). The CDR3 spans 12 residues. CDR3 protein: CASTQQHTEAFF. The CDR3 DNA sequence: TGTGCCAGCACTCAACAGCACACTGAAGCTTTCTTT. The entire variable domain, with the rest obtained from reference TRBV7-9 and TRBJ1-1, is as follows: DTGVSQNPRHKITKRGQNVTFRCDPISEHNRLYWYRQTLGQGPEFLTYFQNEAQLEKSRLLSDRFSAERPKGSFSTLEIQRTEQGDSAMYLCASTQQHTEAFFGQGTRLTVV.

This clone occurred once. This chain connects TRBV28 to TRBJ1-2, with a weak D call TRBD1 (5 bases). The CDR3 length is 14 residues. Trimming removed 3 bases at V and 5 bases at J, with 13 bases between. Germline values: CDR1 MDHEN, CDR2 SYDVKM. CDR3 DNA sequence: TGTGCCAGCAGTTTGTCCAGGGCGACTTATGGCTACACCTTC. Its protein is CASSLSRATYGYTF.

The rearrangement uses TRBV4-2 and TRBJ2-1, with unresolved D. The CDR3 is 15 amino acids. CDR1 and CDR2 from the germline V gene are LGHNA and YNFKEQ. Trimming left V 0 bases short and J 5 bases short, with 11 bases between. The CDR3: CASSQDPGPDNEQFF. As DNA, the CDR3 is TGTGCCAGCAGCCAAGACCCTGGGCCTGACAATGAGCAGTTCTTC.

A few counts support this clone. The CDR3 region is CASSVHLTGELFF. The CDR3 nucleotides read TGTGCCAGCAGCGTACACCTCACCGGGGAGCTGTTTTTT. V and J are TRBV9 and TRBJ2-2; D is unclear. The CDR3 sequence is 13 residues long. V was clipped by 1 base and J by 4 bases, with 5 bases between them. Germline loops: CDR1 SGDLS, CDR2 YYNGEE.

The chain recombines TRBV27 with TRBJ2-5; 7 bases map to TRBD2. With the DNA end fitting TRBJ2-7 better, the J assignment may be wrong. The CDR3 has 12 residues. Germline values: CDR1 MNHEY, CDR2 SMNVEV (reference sequence). CDR3 nucleotides: TGTGCCAGCAGCTTGACTAGCCACGAGCAGTACTTC. Translating gives CASSLTSHEQYF.

The chain links TRBV18 to TRBJ2-1; no firm D call. V was clipped by 3 bases and J by 9 bases, with 9 bases between them. Germline V gives CDR1 KGHSH, CDR2 LQKENI. This CDR3 spans 12 amino acids. CDR3 nucleotide sequence: TGTGCCAGCTCACCTTTCAGGAGTGAGCAGTTCTTC. Translation gives CASSPFRSEQFF. Based on the CDR3 plus reference TRBV18 and TRBJ2-1, the full variable domain is NAGVMQNPRHLVRRRGQEARLRCSPMKGHSHVYWYRQLPEEGLKFMVYLQKENIIDESGMPKERFSAEFPKEGPSILRIQQVVRGDSAAYFCASSPFRSEQFFGPGTRLTVL.

Concerning this clone: One end of the junction is discordant with germline, which a read error may explain. This chain links TRBV7-7 with TRBJ2-5; the D gene is possibly TRBD1 (6 bases). Germline V gene data show CDR1 as SSHAT and CDR2 as FNYEAQ (reference sequence). This CDR3 has 16 amino acids. CDR3 region: CASSLDPPTGQETQYF. DNA for the CDR3: TGTGCTAGCAGCTTAGATCCACCGACAGGCCAAGAGACCCAGTACTTC.

This chain links TRBV5-4 with TRBJ2-1, with TRBD2 matching 10 bases. Germline-derived CDR1 and CDR2 are SGHNT and YYREEE (reference sequence). V lost 5 bases and J lost 3; bases outside the gene matches: 5. CDR3 length: 15 residues. The CDR3 bases are TGTGCCAGCAGATTAGCGGGGGGACTCTACAATGAGCAGTTCTTC. Protein: CASRLAGGLYNEQFF. The full variable domain, in which reference TRBV5-4 and TRBJ2-1 provide the parts outside the CDR3, is ETGVTQSPTHLIKTRGQQVTLRCSSQSGHNTVSWYQQALGQGPQFIFQYYREEENGRGNFPPRFSGLQFPNYSSELNVNALELDDSALYLCASRLAGGLYNEQFFGPGTRLTVL.

The chain uses TRBV7-4 and TRBJ1-2; D call uncertain. The V end was cut by 3 bases, the J end by 3 bases, with 8 bases between. Germline V gene sequence: CDR1 SGHVT, CDR2 SQSDAQ. This CDR3 has 13 residues. The CDR3 is CASSFVPHYGYTF. The CDR3, as DNA: TGTGCCAGCAGCTTCGTACCCCACTATGGCTACACCTTC.

This chain joins TRBV21-1 and TRBJ2-2; the DNA was not compared with TRBD1, the D call given in the table. TRBV21-1 is listed as a pseudogene. The CDR3 is 18 residues long. The CDR3 here is CASSKEPGASRDTGELFF. In DNA form, the CDR3 reads TGTGCCAGCAGCAAAGAACCAGGGGCGTCGAGGGACACCGGGGAGCTGTTTTTT.

The chain couples TRBV27 to TRBJ2-7, with 8 bases identical to TRBD2. CDR3 length: 15 residues. Trimming at V came to 2 bases and at J to 2 bases, leaving 5 bases not matched to a gene. CDR1 and CDR2 (germline): MNHEY, SMNVEV (reference sequence). CDR3 loop: CASSLEREWPYEQYF. The CDR3 nucleotides are TGTGCCAGCAGTTTAGAGCGGGAGTGGCCCTACGAGCAGTACTTC.

The J gene is TRBJ2-7, the V gene TRBV6-5, with 8 bases aligning to TRBD2. The V and J ends lost 5 bases and 4 bases, in that order; junction bases with no gene match: 10. The CDR3 is made up of 15 amino acids. Germline CDR1 reads MNHEY; CDR2 reads SVGAGI. The CDR3 sequence: CASSQSGRRLYEQYF. DNA of the CDR3: TGTGCCAGCAGTCAAAGCGGGAGACGGCTATACGAGCAGTACTTC.

The CDR3 sequence: CASSLAGGPGETQYF. The CDR3 region has the DNA TGTGCCAGCAGCTTAGCGGGAGGGCCGGGTGAGACCCAGTACTTC. The chain uses TRBV7-7 and TRBJ2-5; 7 nucleotides align to TRBD2. Trimming took 0 bases from V and 5 from J; bases not matched to a gene: 6. The germline CDR1 and CDR2 sequences are SSHAT and FNYEAQ (reference sequence). The CDR3 spans 15 residues.

The rearrangement uses TRBV19 and TRBJ1-2; possible D gene TRBD1, 5 bases. Trimming removed 8 bases at V and 5 bases at J, with 12 bases between. This CDR3 region has 12 residues. Germline V gene lookup returns CDR1 LNHDA and CDR2 SQIVND (reference sequence). CDR3: CASRDSRYGYTF. CDR3 sequence (DNA): TGTGCCAGTCGAGACAGTAGATATGGCTACACCTTC.

The chain employs TRBV7-8 and TRBJ2-3; 8 nucleotides agree with TRBD1. V shed 0 bases, J shed 3 bases, and the junction held 8 bases outside the gene matches. The CDR3 has 17 amino acids. Germline CDR1 is SGHVS and CDR2 is FQNEAQ. Written as DNA, the CDR3 is TGTGCCAGCAGCTTAGCGCTAGGACAGGGAGAAACAGATACGCAGTATTTT. Protein sequence: CASSLALGQGETDTQYF.